The present entry profiles one T cell receptor beta chain with its context. There are 12 residues in the CDR3. The germline V gene has CDR1 SQVTM and CDR2 ANQGSEA. V lost 5 bases to trimming and J lost 5 bases, with 13 bases between them. The data originate from a study of blood T cell repertoires in COVID-19. As processed by the authors: Amplification from reference gene primers served as the basis for estimated nucleated cell counts. The method was immunoSEQ multiplex PCR; TCRdb's version includes in-frame clones alone and lacks a portion of them. Clone size and V and J calls were adopted from that table, with D and trimming inferred from the DNA. The table shows 150,000 to 160,000 clones, with roughly nine tenths occurring only once.

The specimen was peripheral blood. The sequence came from a woman aged 40 to 50 with acute or convalescent COVID-19. V gene TRBV29-1 combines with J gene TRBJ2-7; D not resolved. CDR3 sequence: CSVLMTPHEQYF. CDR3 sequence (DNA): TGCAGCGTTTTGATGACACCCCACGAGCAGTACTTC.